The T cell receptor beta chain under discussion was sequenced for a study of T-cell memory formation after mild COVID-19. Study summary: TCR clusters were mostly confined to one donor each. Study results and caveats: A second wave expanding day 15 to 37 was CD4+-biased; contracting clones were balanced. CD4+ clones that contracted lay mainly in CM and EM; CD8+ ones lay in EMRA.

This clonotype was picked up a small number of times. What it binds is unknown. One entry per CDR3 protein results from TCRdb running MiXCR on the 5' RACE reads. The sample records around 300,000 distinct CDR3 sequences, around 13% being singletons. The sequencing sample was made of PBMCs or a T cell subset sorted from them (not recorded which). This sequence was found in a man between 18 and 29 years old who had mild COVID-19 (a few samples of this study predate the infection). Cell type and time point are not known.

DNA of the CDR3: TGCAGTGCTAGTGGGGGACTAGCGGCCCACACCGGGGAGCTGTTTTTT. Translating it yields CSASGGLAAHTGELFF. The gene calls are TRBV20-1 and TRBJ2-2, with 11 bases that match TRBD2. From germline, CDR1 is DFQATT and CDR2 SNEGSKA (reference sequence). The CDR3 runs 16 residues. V was clipped by 3 bases and J by 3 bases; unmatched bases: 6.